This T cell receptor (beta chain) stems from a study of blood T cell repertoires in COVID-19. On the study more broadly: The United States, Italy and Spain supplied acute and convalescent COVID-19 samples.

As handled by the study authors: Nucleated cell counts were estimated from reference gene primer amplification. Generated by immunoSEQ multiplex PCR, the TCRdb table keeps only in-frame clones and is missing some. D and trimming were read from the DNA, whereas the V and J calls and clone size are those reported in that table. The data show 15,000 to 20,000 clones, roughly four fifths seen once. The CDR3 contains 13 residues. Per germline, CDR1 SGHRS and CDR2 YFSETQ. Trimming removed 0 bases at V and 8 bases at J, with 11 bases between. The receptor comes from a woman in her 70s with active COVID-19. The sample comprised peripheral blood. V gene TRBV5-1 combines with J gene TRBJ1-1, with D unclear. The DNA for the CDR3 is TGCGCCAGCAGCTTGGTATCGACAAGCGAAGCTTTCTTT. Protein product: CASSLVSTSEAFF.